The 8 T cell receptor beta chains in this list originate from one sample, sequenced in a study of cytomegalovirus exposure and HLA in healthy donors. The study ran its PCR with 60 Vbeta and 13 Jbeta primers. Clones were sequenced by immunoSEQ multiplex PCR, and TCRdb holds only the in-frame ones, with some missing. The data hold about 170,000 clones, with approximately 84% observed a single time. The sequenced sample consisted of PBMCs. All receptors derive from a woman in her forties or fifties in good health and CMV-seropositive.

The J gene is TRBJ1-1, the V gene TRBV19; D may be TRBD1 (5 bases). CDR1 LNHDA and CDR2 SQIVND come from the germline V gene (reference sequence). Trimming took off 10 bases at V and 0 bases at J, with 12 bases between the two ends. The CDR3 totals 13 residues. The chain's CDR3 is CATSGTLNTEAFF. The CDR3 nucleotides read TGTGCCACTTCCGGGACTTTGAACACTGAAGCTTTCTTT.

The chain has TRBV11-2 and TRBJ1-1, with TRBD1 identical over 9 bases. The germline CDR1 and CDR2 sequences are SGHAT and FQNNGV. There are 18 residues in the CDR3. V shed 2 bases, J shed 2 bases, and the junction held 12 bases outside the gene matches. CDR3 in DNA: TGTGCCAGCAGCTTACGGGGGCCCAGACAGGGGGTAAACACTGAAGCTTTCTTT. Its protein is CASSLRGPRQGVNTEAFF.

The table lists this clone with a count of one. The chain uses TRBV19 and TRBJ1-2; 9 nucleotides match TRBD1. Germline assignment: CDR1 LNHDA and CDR2 SQIVND (reference sequence). Losses at the gene ends were 2 bases for V and 8 bases for J; bases not matched to a gene: 9. This CDR3 region has 15 residues. The CDR3 region has the DNA TGTGCCAGTAGTATACTAGGGACAGGGTCCTTCGGCTACACCTTC. Translation: CASSILGTGSFGYTF.

The chain joins TRBV28 to TRBJ2-1; 9 nucleotides align to TRBD2. Germline lookup yields CDR1 MDHEN and CDR2 SYDVKM. The J segment lost 4 bases and the V segment lost 3 bases, leaving 1 base of the junction unmatched. There are 14 residues in the CDR3. The CDR3 region is CASSFSGRYNEQFF. The CDR3, as DNA: TGTGCCAGCAGTTTCAGCGGGAGGTACAATGAGCAGTTCTTC.

CDR3 DNA sequence: TGTGCCAGCTCAGGGCCTCCCTCTGGAAACACCATATATTTT. Its protein product is CASSGPPSGNTIYF. The chain joins TRBV28 to TRBJ1-3; tentatively, D is TRBD1 (5 bases). The CDR3 runs 14 residues. Trimming shortened V by 8 bases and J by 0 bases, and 11 bases separated the two germline ends. Germline CDR1 and CDR2: MDHEN and SYDVKM.

This sequence joins TRBV11-2 and TRBJ1-1, with D possibly being TRBD1 (6 bases). The CDR3 covers 14 residues. Germline CDR1 is SGHAT and CDR2 is FQNNGV. V was cut by 0 bases and J by 9 bases, with 14 bases left in between. The CDR3 DNA reads as TGTGCCAGCAGCTTAGAGGGGCGCCAGGGGCAAGCTTTCTTT. Its translation is CASSLEGRQGQAFF. Full variable domain (outside the CDR3, taken from reference TRBV11-2 and TRBJ1-1): EAGVAQSPRYKIIEKRQSVAFWCNPISGHATLYWYQQILGQGPKLLIQFQNNGVVDDSQLPKDRFSAERLKGVDSTLKIQPAKLEDSAVYLCASSLEGRQGQAFFGQGTRLTVV.

The chain has TRBV6-5 and TRBJ1-6; a possible D gene is TRBD1 (5 bases). CDR1 MNHEY and CDR2 SVGAGI come from the germline V gene. V shed 2 bases and J shed 2 bases, with 10 bases lying between them. This CDR3 region has 16 residues. The CDR3 DNA is TGTGCCAGCAGTTACGCGGCCAGGGCCTATAATTCACCCCTCCACTTT. This gives the protein CASSYAARAYNSPLHF.

The chain has TRBV13 and TRBJ2-5, with 12 bases identical to TRBD1. The ends lost 11 bases at V and 5 bases at J; junction bases unmatched: 12. CDR3 size: 15 residues. From germline, CDR1 is PRHDT and CDR2 FYEKMQ (reference sequence). The CDR3 here is CASRVGDRGRETQYF. The CDR3 nucleotides are TGTGCCTCACGGGTCGGGGACAGGGGGCGGGAGACCCAGTACTTC.